The clone carrying this T cell receptor beta chain was counted many times. What it binds is unknown. TCRbeta library preparation incorporated unique molecular identifiers. TCRdb re-called the PCR reads with MiXCR, one entry per CDR3 protein. The sample yields under 750,000 distinct CDR3 sequences, under 25% seen once. These data belong to a study of T-cell reconstitution after alpha-beta-depleted transplantation in children. V was trimmed by 1 base and J by 1 base, leaving 10 bases between them. This CDR3 spans 15 amino acids. Findings and limits, study-wide: T cells produced anew were the main source of T-cell counts and diversity one year after transplant.

The sample was PBMCs, mostly from graft donor cells, taken 360 days after TCRalphabeta/CD19-depleted stem cell transplant. The sequence derives from a boy less than two years old who had a stem cell transplant for acute myeloid leukemia, so the T cells may come from the graft donor. The gene calls are TRBV12-3 or TRBV12-4 and TRBJ1-1; the D gene is possibly TRBD1 (5 bases). CDR3 nucleotides: TGTGCCAGCAGTTTAGGGGGCGCAGGGAACACTGAAGCTTTCTTT. Translated, it gives CASSLGGAGNTEAFF.